Listed here is a single T cell receptor (beta chain). Its antigen is unidentified. This sample was taken from a study of cytomegalovirus exposure and HLA in healthy donors. The CDR3 runs 14 residues. Germline loops: CDR1 SQVTM, CDR2 ANQGSEA. Study results and caveats: HLA allele associations emerged for roughly 17,000 TCR beta sequences in a later analysis, at 0.05 false discovery rate.

PCR used 60 Vbeta primers and 13 Jbeta primers. Original analysis: In a later analysis, some 10 million of approximately 81 million unique beta chains occurred in at least two donors. Some clones are missing from TCRdb's copy, which holds only in-frame ones; the method was immunoSEQ multiplex PCR. V, J and clone size were drawn from that table, and D and trimming were deduced from the DNA. Of 150,000 or so clones listed, roughly 77% are singletons. The rearrangement uses TRBV29-1 and TRBJ2-5, with D perhaps TRBD1 (6 bases). The J call may be incorrect, as the DNA end agrees better with TRBJ2-7. This receptor was taken from a man aged 25 to 45 in good health and CMV-seropositive. The specimen was PBMCs. Written as DNA, the CDR3 is TGCAGCGTTGATGGGACACCGAGCTCCTACGAGCAGTACTTC. This encodes CSVDGTPSSYEQYF.